This TCR beta chain came from a study of T-cell memory formation after mild COVID-19. MiXCR, run by TCRdb on the 5' RACE reads, gives a single entry per CDR3 protein. This sample yields about 470,000 distinct CDR3 sequences, of which 20% to 30% are seen a single time; 12% belongs to the top ten. CDR3 length equals 15 residues. CDR1 and CDR2 from the germline V gene are SGHVS and FQNEAQ. V dropped 0 bases and J dropped 3; count of bases not matched to a gene: 4. This receptor was identified in an adult woman who had mild COVID-19 (a few samples of this study predate the infection). Cell type and time point are not known. Sequencing used PBMCs or a T cell subset sorted from them (not recorded which). This sequence joins TRBV7-8 and TRBJ2-7; 8 positions match TRBD1. The CDR3 DNA is TGTGCCAGCAGCTTAGCCGACAGGGGCAACTACGAGCAGTACTTC. It specifies CASSLADRGNYEQYF.